The present T cell receptor (beta chain) was sequenced within a study of blood T cells in healthy people across ages. Notes on the study in general: Whereas aged donors had fewer naive CD4+ cells, long-lived donors had more of them and higher diversity. What prevented conclusive comparison of naive and antigen-experienced cells was that PBMCs were unsorted.

Isolating PBMCs gave at least 6.5 million of these cells per sample. Between the trimmed V and J ends, which lost 4 bases and 0 bases, there was a span of 10 bases. CDR1 is SGHDT and CDR2 is YYEEEE in the germline V gene. The CDR3 has 14 residues. A note on this clonotype: Its antigen remains unknown.

Sample-barcoded 5' priming and a J-beta primer mix drove a second PCR of about 6 to 12 cycles. A template-switch adaptor containing 12 random nucleotides labeled each cDNA molecule. TCRdb reanalysed the 5' RACE reads using MiXCR and keeps one entry per CDR3 protein. The sample holds about 1 million distinct CDR3 sequences, around 45% seen once. The receptor was derived from a woman aged 55-70 years in good health. The chain combines TRBV5-6 with TRBJ1-1; D not certain. What was sequenced was blood. CDR3 sequence (DNA): TGTGCCAGCAGCCCCACCCCGATGAACACTGAAGCTTTCTTT. The encoded protein is CASSPTPMNTEAFF.